The source of this T cell receptor beta chain is a study of graft-versus-host responses after intestinal transplantation. Study in general: Recipients had transplants, and these were multivisceral, liver-intestinal, or isolated intestinal. Among the recipients, all got anti-thymocyte globulin induction and then tacrolimus and steroids for around three years.

The study's findings and limits: The recipient marrow held GvH clones, and some of them showed up first in ileum or blood. Graft-donor T cell macrochimerism in patients accompanied high graft-versus-host to host-versus-graft clonal ratios in allografts.

CDR1 and CDR2 (germline): SGHNT, YENEEA. This CDR3 is built from 19 residues. J was trimmed by 2 bases and V by 4 bases; bases with no gene match: 15. Profiled with immunoSEQ multiplex PCR; TCRdb holds only in-frame clones, not every one. In the table there are 85,000 to 95,000 clones, roughly 91% of which are singletons. Points on this clone: The antigen remains undetermined.

This clonotype originated in a human donor who received an intestinal transplant. The material was unstimulated CD8+ T cells sorted from spleen or lymph node cells, obtained before intestinal transplant. The V gene is TRBV11-3, the J gene TRBJ2-3; 10 bases are shared with TRBD2. For the CDR3, the DNA is TGTGCCAGCAGCTCACGGTGGGCTAGCGGGAGTCGGGACACAGATACGCAGTATTTT. Residues: CASSSRWASGSRDTDTQYF.